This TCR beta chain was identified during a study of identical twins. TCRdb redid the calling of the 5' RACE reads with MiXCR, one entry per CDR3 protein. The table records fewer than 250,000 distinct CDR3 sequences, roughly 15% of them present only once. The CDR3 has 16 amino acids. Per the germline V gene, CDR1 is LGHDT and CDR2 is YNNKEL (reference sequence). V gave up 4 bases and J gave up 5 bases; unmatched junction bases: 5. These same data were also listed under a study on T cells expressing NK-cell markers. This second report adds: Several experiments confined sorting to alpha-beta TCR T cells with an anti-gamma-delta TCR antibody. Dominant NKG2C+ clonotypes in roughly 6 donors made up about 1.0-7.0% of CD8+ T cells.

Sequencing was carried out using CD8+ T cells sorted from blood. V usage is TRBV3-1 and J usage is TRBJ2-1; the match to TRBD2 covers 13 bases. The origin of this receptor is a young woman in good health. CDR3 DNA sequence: TGTGCCAGCAGCCTGGGACTAGCGGGGATAAACAATGAGCAGTTCTTC. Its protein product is CASSLGLAGINNEQFF.